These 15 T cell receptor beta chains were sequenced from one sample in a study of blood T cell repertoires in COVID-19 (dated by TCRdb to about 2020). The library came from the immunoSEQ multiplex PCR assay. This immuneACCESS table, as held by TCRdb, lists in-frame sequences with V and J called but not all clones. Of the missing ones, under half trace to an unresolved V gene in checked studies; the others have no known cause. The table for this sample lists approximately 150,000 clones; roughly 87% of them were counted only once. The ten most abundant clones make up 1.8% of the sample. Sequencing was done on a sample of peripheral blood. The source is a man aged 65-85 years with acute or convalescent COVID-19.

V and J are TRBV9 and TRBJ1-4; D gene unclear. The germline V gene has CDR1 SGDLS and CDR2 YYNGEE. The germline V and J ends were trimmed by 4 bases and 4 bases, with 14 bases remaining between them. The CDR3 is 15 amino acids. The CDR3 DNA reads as TGTGCCAGCAGCCAATCGCCAGGCGTTAATGAAAAACTGTTTTTT. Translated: CASSQSPGVNEKLFF.

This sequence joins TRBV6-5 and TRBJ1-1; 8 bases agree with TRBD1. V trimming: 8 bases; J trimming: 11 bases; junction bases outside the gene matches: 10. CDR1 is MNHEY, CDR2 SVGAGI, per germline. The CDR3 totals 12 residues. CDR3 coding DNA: TGTGCCAGCCGAGGGGCAGGGGGCCTGGCTTTCTTT. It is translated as CASRGAGGLAFF.

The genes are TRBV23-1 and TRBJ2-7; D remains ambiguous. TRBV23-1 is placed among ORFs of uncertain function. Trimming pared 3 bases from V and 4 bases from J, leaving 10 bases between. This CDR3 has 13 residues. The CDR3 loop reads CASSHSVCYEQYF. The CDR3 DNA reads TGCGCCAGCAGTCACAGTGTCTGTTACGAGCAGTACTTC.

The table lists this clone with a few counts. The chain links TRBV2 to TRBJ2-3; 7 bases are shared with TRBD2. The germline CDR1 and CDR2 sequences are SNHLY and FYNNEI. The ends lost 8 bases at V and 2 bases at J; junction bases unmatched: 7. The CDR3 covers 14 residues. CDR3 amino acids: CASSSGLSTDTQYF. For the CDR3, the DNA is TGTGCCAGCTCTAGCGGCCTATCCACAGATACGCAGTATTTT.

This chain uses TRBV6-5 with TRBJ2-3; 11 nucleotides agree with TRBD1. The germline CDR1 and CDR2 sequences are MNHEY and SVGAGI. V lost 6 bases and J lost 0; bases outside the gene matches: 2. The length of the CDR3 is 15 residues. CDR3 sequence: CASRGQGASTDTQYF. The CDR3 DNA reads TGTGCCAGCAGAGGACAGGGGGCCAGCACAGATACGCAGTATTTT.

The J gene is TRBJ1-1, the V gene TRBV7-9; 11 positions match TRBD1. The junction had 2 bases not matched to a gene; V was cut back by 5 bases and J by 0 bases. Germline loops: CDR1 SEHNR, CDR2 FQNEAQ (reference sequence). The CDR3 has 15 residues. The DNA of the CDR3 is TGTGCCAGCAGCCGGACAGGGGGCTTGAACACTGAAGCTTTCTTT. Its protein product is CASSRTGGLNTEAFF.

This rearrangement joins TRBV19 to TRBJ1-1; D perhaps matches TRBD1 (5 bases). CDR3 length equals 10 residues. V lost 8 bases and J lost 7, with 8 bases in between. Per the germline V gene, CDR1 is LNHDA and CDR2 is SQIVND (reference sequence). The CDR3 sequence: CASAQGEAFF. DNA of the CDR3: TGTGCCAGTGCCCAGGGTGAAGCTTTCTTT.

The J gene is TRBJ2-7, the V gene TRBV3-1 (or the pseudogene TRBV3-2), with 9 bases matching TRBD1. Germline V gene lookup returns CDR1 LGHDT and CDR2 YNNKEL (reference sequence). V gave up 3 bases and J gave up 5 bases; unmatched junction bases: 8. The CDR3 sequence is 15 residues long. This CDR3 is CASSQTGTGPNEQYF. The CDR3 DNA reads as TGTGCCAGCAGCCAGACCGGGACAGGGCCGAACGAGCAGTACTTC.

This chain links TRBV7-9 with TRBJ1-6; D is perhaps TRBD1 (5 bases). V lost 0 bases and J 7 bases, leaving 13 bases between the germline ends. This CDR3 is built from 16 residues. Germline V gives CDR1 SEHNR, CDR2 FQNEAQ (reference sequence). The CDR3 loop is CASSLAGRGGNSPLHF. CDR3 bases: TGTGCCAGCAGCTTAGCAGGAAGGGGTGGAAATTCACCCCTCCACTTT.

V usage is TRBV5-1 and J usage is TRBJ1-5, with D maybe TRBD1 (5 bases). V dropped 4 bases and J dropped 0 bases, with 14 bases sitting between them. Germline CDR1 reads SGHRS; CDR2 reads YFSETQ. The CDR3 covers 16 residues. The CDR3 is CASSPESRVSNQPQHF. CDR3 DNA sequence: TGCGCCAGCAGCCCTGAGTCCAGGGTTAGCAATCAGCCCCAGCATTTT.

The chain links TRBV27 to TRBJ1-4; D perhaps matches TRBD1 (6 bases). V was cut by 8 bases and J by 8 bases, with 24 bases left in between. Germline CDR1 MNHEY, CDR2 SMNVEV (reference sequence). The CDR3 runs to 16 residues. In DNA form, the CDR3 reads TGTGCCAGCGCCCGTTCGCCAGGGGCAGGGGAAGAAAAACTGTTTTTT. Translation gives CASARSPGAGEEKLFF.

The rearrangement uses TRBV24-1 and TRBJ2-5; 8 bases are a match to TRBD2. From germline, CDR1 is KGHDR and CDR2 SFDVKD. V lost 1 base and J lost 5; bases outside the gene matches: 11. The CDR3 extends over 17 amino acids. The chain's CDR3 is CATSDFGGPAGVETQYF. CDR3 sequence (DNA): TGTGCCACCAGTGATTTTGGGGGGCCAGCGGGAGTGGAGACCCAGTACTTC.

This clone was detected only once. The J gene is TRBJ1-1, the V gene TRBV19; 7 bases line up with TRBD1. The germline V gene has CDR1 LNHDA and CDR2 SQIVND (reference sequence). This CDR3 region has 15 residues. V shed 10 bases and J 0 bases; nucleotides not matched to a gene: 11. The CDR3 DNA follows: TGTGCCACTCAGGGGGATCGCAGGCTGAACACTGAAGCTTTCTTT. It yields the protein CATQGDRRLNTEAFF.

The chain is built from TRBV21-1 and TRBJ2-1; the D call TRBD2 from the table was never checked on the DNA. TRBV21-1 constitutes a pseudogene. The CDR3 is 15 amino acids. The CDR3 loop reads CARRTSGGPYNEQFF. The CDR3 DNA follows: TGTGCCAGAAGGACTAGCGGGGGCCCTTACAATGAGCAGTTCTTC.

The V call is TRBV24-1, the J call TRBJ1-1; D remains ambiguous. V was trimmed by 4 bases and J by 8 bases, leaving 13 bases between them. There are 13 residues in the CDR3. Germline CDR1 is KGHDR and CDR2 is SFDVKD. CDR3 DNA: TGTGCCACCAGTGAGTATTTCCAGGCGGAAGCTTTCTTT. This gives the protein CATSEYFQAEAFF.